Here is one TCR beta chain with its context. Other DNA sequences in this sample translate to the same CDR3. The germline V gene has CDR1 LNHDA and CDR2 SQIVND (reference sequence). V lost 3 bases and J 0 bases, leaving 6 bases between the germline ends. The CDR3 covers 13 residues. The data are from a study of shared clonotypes between healthy human individuals. About the research overall: The study enrolled a couple of women and a few men aged 18 to 49.

Authors' data handling: There were no quality scores in the junction-only immunoSEQ sequences, so filtering differed. The assay was immunoSEQ multiplex PCR, and TCRdb's table has in-frame clones only and misses some. V, J and clone size derive from that table, while D and trimming were established from the DNA sequence. The sample lists about 800,000 clones; just over 95% were seen once. Selected positively for CCR7 and CD45RO-negative, naive CD8 cells excluded terminally differentiated effector memory CD45RA+ cells. This clonotype was obtained from a man aged 30 to 39 in good health. Sequencing was done on a sample of naive CD8+ T cells sorted from blood. The chain combines TRBV19 with TRBJ2-7; D gene uncertain. DNA for the CDR3: TGTGCCAGTAGTATCGCAGACTCCTACGAGCAGTACTTC. It translates to CASSIADSYEQYF. The full variable domain, its missing parts supplied by reference TRBV19 and TRBJ2-7, is DGGITQSPKYLFRKEGQNVTLSCEQNLNHDAMYWYRQDPGQGLRLIYYSQIVNDFQKGDIAEGYSVSREKKESFPLTVTSAQKNPTAFYLCASSIADSYEQYFGPGTRLTVT.